The next 4 T cell receptor beta chains were all read from a single sample in a study of blood T cell repertoires in COVID-19. Profiling relied on immunoSEQ multiplex PCR, and the TCRdb table lists in-frame clones only, not all of them. Of some 670,000 clones in the sample, about nine tenths were seen once. The sequenced sample consisted of peripheral blood. The receptor set was obtained from a woman under 30 with acute or convalescent COVID-19.

The chain employs TRBV5-6 and TRBJ1-1, with D uncertain. Germline CDR1 reads SGHDT; CDR2 reads YYEEEE. The CDR3 runs to 15 residues. Between the trimmed V and J ends, which lost 1 base and 8 bases, there was a span of 18 bases. CDR3 region: CASSLFDKDWPEAFF. CDR3 DNA: TGTGCCAGCAGCTTGTTCGACAAGGACTGGCCGGAAGCTTTCTTT.

V gene TRBV5-4 combines with J gene TRBJ1-1; tentatively, D is TRBD1 (5 bases). Germline loops: CDR1 SGHNT, CDR2 YYREEE (reference sequence). This CDR3 comprises 14 residues. The V and J ends lost 3 bases and 10 bases respectively, with 19 bases between them. The CDR3 reads CASSSQGVLHGAFF. For the CDR3, the DNA is TGTGCCAGCAGCTCTCAAGGGGTATTGCATGGAGCTTTCTTT.

This chain uses TRBV27 with TRBJ2-7, with D perhaps TRBD2 (5 bases). The CDR3 loop spans 12 amino acids. Trimming removed 4 bases from V and 7 bases from J, with 11 bases in between. CDR1 is MNHEY, CDR2 SMNVEV, per germline (reference sequence). CDR3 sequence: CASSSLGREQYF. The DNA for the CDR3 is TGTGCCAGCAGTTCCCTAGGGAGAGAGCAGTACTTC.

V usage is TRBV7-9 and J usage is TRBJ2-7, with 7 bases lining up with TRBD1. The CDR3 loop spans 12 amino acids. Per the germline V gene, CDR1 is SEHNR and CDR2 is FQNEAQ (reference sequence). J lost 4 bases, V lost 4 bases, and 1 base had no gene match. The CDR3 loop reads CASSWGQYEQYF. The CDR3 DNA is TGTGCCAGCAGCTGGGGACAGTACGAGCAGTACTTC.